This T cell receptor (beta chain) derives from a study of regulatory T cells in long-lasting Graves disease. This clonotype has just a few counts. Documented time point: newly diagnosed GD, antithyroid drugs for less than 3 months. The authors made the TCR library using RNA they extracted from PBMCs. Combining iRepertoire HTBI primers with Arm-PCR of CDR3 regions, the authors built TCR beta libraries. TCRdb reprocessed the multiplex PCR reads with MiXCR, giving one entry per CDR3 protein. The table lists about 420,000 distinct CDR3 sequences, 15% to 20% of them singletons, with approximately 22% in the top ten. Germline V gene lookup returns CDR1 SGHKS and CDR2 YYEKEE (reference sequence). This CDR3 region has 15 residues. Trimming removed 1 base at V and 7 bases at J, with 14 bases between. These data are also associated with another study on T cells in Graves' hyperthyroidism and ophthalmopathy. That report notes: Using the HTBI primer set, a first-round RT-PCR was run on the TCR CDR3. Model output signaled ophthalmopathy a median around 6.9 months ahead of onset.

This TCR was recovered from a woman under 30 with Graves disease. The chain employs TRBV5-5 and TRBJ2-2, with D possibly matching TRBD2 (7 bases). The material was peripheral blood mononuclear cells (PBMCs), obtained at new diagnosis, from a patient treated with antithyroid drugs. CDR3: CASSLIRGAVGELFF. The CDR3 nucleotides read TGTGCCAGCAGCTTGATACGGGGGGCGGTCGGGGAGCTGTTTTTT. Variable domain in full (rest from reference TRBV5-5 and TRBJ2-2): DAGVTQSPTHLIKTRGQQVTLRCSPISGHKSVSWYQQVLGQGPQFIFQYYEKEERGRGNFPDRFSARQFPNYSSELNVNALLLGDSALYLCASSLIRGAVGELFFGEGSRLTVL.